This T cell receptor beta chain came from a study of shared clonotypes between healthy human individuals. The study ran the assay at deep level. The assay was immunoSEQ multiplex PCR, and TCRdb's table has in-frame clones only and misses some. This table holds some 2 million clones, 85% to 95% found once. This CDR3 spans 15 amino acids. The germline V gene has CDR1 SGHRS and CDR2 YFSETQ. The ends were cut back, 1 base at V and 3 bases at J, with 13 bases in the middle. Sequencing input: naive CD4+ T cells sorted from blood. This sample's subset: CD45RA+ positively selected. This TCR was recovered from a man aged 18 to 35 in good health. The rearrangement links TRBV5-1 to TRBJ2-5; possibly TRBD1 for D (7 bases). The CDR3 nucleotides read TGCGCCAGCAGCTTGACAGGGGCGGGAAAAGAGACCCAGTACTTC. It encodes CASSLTGAGKETQYF. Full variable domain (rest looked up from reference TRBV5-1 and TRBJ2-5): KAGVTQTPRYLIKTRGQQVTLSCSPISGHRSVSWYQQTPGQGLQFLFEYFSETQRNKGNFPGRFSGRQFSNSRSEMNVSTLELGDSALYLCASSLTGAGKETQYFGPGTRLLVL.